The clone carrying this TCR beta chain came up a few times. Its antigen is undetermined. The study ran its PCR with 60 Vbeta and 13 Jbeta primers. Clones were sequenced by immunoSEQ multiplex PCR, and TCRdb holds only the in-frame ones, with some missing. The data hold around 170,000 clones, with approximately 71% observed a single time. These data come from a study of cytomegalovirus exposure and HLA in healthy donors. Background on the study: An earlier analysis found fewer than 120 million unique TCR beta sequences from around 180 million T cells.

Study-wide results and limits: No immune exposure information besides CMV serostatus was available.

Donors counted as nominally healthy when sampled, yet unrecorded immune exposures were likely. The sample taken for sequencing was PBMCs. This sequence originates from a girl under 18 in good health and CMV-seronegative.

DNA of the CDR3: TGTGCCAGCAGCCCGCGGGACAGGGTGACGGATACGCAGTATTTT. This sequence encodes CASSPRDRVTDTQYF. The chain combines TRBV13 with TRBJ2-3, with TRBD1 identical over 9 bases. Germline V gives CDR1 PRHDT, CDR2 FYEKMQ (reference sequence). V was pared by 5 bases and J by 6 bases, with 9 bases of the junction left unmatched. The CDR3 loop spans 15 amino acids.